This T cell receptor beta chain was identified during a study of response to subunit inactivated influenza vaccine. The CDR3 runs 13 residues. From germline, CDR1 is SGHAT and CDR2 FQNNGV. The V segment lost 5 bases and the J segment 7 bases; nucleotides outside the gene matches: 3. Notes on this clonotype: The antigen remains undetermined.

TCRdb analysed the RT-PCR reads with MiXCR anew, one entry per CDR3 protein. The repertoire holds around 750,000 distinct CDR3 sequences, 21% seen once, with approximately 10% in the top ten. Study-wide results and limits: Every seasonal influenza vaccination brings in few new T cells, the authors suggested.

The V call is TRBV11-2, the J call TRBJ2-2; 8 bases align to TRBD1. The sample in question was PBMCs from blood, obtained approximately 5 days after vaccination. This TCR derives from a man aged 50 to 60 who received an inactivated influenza vaccine. This CDR3 is CASSPGGFGELFF. The DNA for the CDR3 is TGTGCCAGCAGCCCAGGGGGCTTCGGGGAGCTGTTTTTT.